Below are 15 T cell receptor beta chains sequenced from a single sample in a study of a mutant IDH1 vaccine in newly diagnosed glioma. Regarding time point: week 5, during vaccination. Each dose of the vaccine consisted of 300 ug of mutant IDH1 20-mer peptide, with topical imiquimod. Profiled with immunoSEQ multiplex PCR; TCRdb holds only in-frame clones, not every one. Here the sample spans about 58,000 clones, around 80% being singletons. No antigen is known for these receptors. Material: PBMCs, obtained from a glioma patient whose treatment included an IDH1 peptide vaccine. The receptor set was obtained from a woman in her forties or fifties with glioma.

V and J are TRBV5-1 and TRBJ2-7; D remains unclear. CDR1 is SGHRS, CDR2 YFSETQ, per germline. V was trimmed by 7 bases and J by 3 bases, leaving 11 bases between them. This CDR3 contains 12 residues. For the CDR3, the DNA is TGCGCCAGCCGTAGGGATGACTACGAGCAGTACTTC. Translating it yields CASRRDDYEQYF.

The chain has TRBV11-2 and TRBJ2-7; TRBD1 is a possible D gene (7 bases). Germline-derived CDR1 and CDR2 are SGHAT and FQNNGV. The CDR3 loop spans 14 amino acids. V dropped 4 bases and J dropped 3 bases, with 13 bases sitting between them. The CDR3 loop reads CASSSSQGGYEQYF. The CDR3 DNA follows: TGTGCCAGCAGCTCGAGCCAGGGGGGCTACGAGCAGTACTTC.

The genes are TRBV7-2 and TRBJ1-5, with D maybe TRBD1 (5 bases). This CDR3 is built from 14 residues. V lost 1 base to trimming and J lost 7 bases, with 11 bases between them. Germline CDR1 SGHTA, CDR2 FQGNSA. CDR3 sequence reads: CASSLDSRDQPQHF. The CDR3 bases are TGTGCCAGCAGCTTAGATTCCAGGGACCAGCCCCAGCATTTT.

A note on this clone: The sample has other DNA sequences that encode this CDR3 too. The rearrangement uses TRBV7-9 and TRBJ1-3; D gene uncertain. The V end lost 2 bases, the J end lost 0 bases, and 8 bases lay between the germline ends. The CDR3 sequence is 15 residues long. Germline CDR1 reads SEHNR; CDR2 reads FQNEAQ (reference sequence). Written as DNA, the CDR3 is TGTGCCAGCAGCTTATCGGCCACCTCTGGAAACACCATATATTTT. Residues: CASSLSATSGNTIYF.

The CDR3 DNA reads as TGTGCCAGCAGTCCAGCCTATAATGAAAAACTGTTTTTT. The encoded protein is CASSPAYNEKLFF. V and J are TRBV28 and TRBJ1-4, with D hard to call. Germline CDR1 reads MDHEN; CDR2 reads SYDVKM. Trimming removed 5 bases from V and 4 bases from J, with 8 bases in between. There are 13 residues in the CDR3.

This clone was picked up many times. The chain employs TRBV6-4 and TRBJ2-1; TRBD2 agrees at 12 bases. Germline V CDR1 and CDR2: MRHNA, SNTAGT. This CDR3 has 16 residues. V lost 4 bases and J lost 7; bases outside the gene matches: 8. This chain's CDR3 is CASSVTGLAGGNEQFF. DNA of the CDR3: TGTGCCAGCAGTGTAACTGGGCTAGCGGGGGGGAATGAGCAGTTCTTC.

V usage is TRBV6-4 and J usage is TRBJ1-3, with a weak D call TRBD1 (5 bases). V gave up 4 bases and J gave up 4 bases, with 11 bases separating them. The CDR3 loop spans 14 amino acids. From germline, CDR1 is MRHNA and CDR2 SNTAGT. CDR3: CASSGTSRGNTIYF. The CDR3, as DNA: TGTGCCAGCAGTGGGACATCACGAGGAAACACCATATATTTT.

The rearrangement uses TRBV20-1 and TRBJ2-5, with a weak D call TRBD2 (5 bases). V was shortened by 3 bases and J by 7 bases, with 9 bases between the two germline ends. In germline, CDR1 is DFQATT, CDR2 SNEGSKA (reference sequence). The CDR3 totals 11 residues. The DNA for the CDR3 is TGCAGTGCTAGGCCCGAGGGGACCCAGTACTTC. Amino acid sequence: CSARPEGTQYF.

CDR3 sequence (DNA): TGCGCCAGCAGCAGAGATGGCCAGATCTACGAGCAGTACTTC. Encoded protein: CASSRDGQIYEQYF. This rearrangement joins TRBV5-1 to TRBJ2-7; D unresolved. The CDR3 length is 14 residues. CDR1 is SGHRS, CDR2 YFSETQ, per germline. Trimming cost V 4 bases and J 3 bases, with 14 bases left between them.

The CDR3 reads CASSLSPSTGGDYGYTF. CDR3 DNA: TGTGCCAGCAGTTTGTCCCCCTCAACAGGGGGAGACTATGGCTACACCTTC. The chain couples TRBV27 to TRBJ1-2; 8 bases agree with TRBD1. From germline, CDR1 is MNHEY and CDR2 SMNVEV (reference sequence). Trimming took 3 bases from V and 3 from J; bases not matched to a gene: 12. This CDR3 contains 17 residues.

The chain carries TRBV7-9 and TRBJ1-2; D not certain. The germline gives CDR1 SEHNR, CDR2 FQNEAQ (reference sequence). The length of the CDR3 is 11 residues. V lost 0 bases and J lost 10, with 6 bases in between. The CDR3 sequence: CASSLADDYTF. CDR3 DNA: TGTGCCAGCAGCTTAGCGGACGACTACACCTTC. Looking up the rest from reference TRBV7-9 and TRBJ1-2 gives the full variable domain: DTGVSQNPRHKITKRGQNVTFRCDPISEHNRLYWYRQTLGQGPEFLTYFQNEAQLEKSRLLSDRFSAERPKGSFSTLEIQRTEQGDSAMYLCASSLADDYTFGSGTRLTVV.

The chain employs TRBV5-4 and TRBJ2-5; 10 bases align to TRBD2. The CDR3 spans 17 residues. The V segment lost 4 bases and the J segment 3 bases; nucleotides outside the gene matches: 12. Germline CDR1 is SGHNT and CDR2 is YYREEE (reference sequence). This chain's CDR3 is CASSPPRSGGAEETQYF. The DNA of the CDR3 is TGTGCCAGCAGCCCCCCTCGGAGCGGGGGGGCCGAAGAGACCCAGTACTTC.

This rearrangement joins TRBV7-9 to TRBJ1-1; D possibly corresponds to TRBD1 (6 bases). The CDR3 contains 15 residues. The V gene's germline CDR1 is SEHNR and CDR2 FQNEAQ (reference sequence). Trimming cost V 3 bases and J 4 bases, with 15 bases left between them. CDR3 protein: CASSLGDTAGTEAFF. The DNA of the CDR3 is TGTGCCAGCAGCTTGGGGGACACCGCGGGCACTGAAGCTTTCTTT.

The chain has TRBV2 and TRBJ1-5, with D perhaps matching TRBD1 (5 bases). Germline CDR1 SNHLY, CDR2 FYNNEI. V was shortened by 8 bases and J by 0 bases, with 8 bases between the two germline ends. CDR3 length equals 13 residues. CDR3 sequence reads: CASGRDSNQPQHF. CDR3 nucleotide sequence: TGTGCCAGCGGCAGGGATAGCAATCAGCCCCAGCATTTT.

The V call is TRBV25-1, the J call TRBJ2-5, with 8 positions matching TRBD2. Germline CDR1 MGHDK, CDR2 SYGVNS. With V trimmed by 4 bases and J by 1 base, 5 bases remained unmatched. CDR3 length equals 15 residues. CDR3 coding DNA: TGTGCCAGCAGTGGCAAACGGGGGGGCCAAGAGACCCAGTACTTC. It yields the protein CASSGKRGGQETQYF.